The present T cell receptor beta chain was sequenced within a study of molecular identifiers for immune sequencing clone quantification. This clonotype showed up just a few times. Germline V CDR1 and CDR2: SEHNR, FQNEAQ (reference sequence). This CDR3 contains 18 residues. The ends were cut back, 1 base at V and 1 base at J, with 17 bases in the middle. TCRdb re-called the PCR reads through MiXCR, storing one row per CDR3 protein. The table has hundreds of thousands of distinct CDR3 sequences, less than 30% seen once. This rearrangement joins TRBV7-9 to TRBJ1-5; the D gene is possibly TRBD1 (5 bases). This clonotype was sampled from a human donor in good health. Some libraries in this study had Jurkat cell RNA spiked in. The specimen sequenced was naive CD8+ T cells from blood, with Jurkat cell RNA spiked in. Described subset: FACS-sorted CD8+CD4-CCR7+CD45RA+ naive T cells. The chain's CDR3 is CASSLDDTGRLSNQPQHF. CDR3 bases: TGTGCCAGCAGCTTAGACGATACAGGCAGACTGAGCAATCAGCCCCAGCATTTT. Looking up the rest from reference TRBV7-9 and TRBJ1-5 gives the full variable domain: DTGVSQNPRHKITKRGQNVTFRCDPISEHNRLYWYRQTLGQGPEFLTYFQNEAQLEKSRLLSDRFSAERPKGSFSTLEIQRTEQGDSAMYLCASSLDDTGRLSNQPQHFGDGTRLSIL.